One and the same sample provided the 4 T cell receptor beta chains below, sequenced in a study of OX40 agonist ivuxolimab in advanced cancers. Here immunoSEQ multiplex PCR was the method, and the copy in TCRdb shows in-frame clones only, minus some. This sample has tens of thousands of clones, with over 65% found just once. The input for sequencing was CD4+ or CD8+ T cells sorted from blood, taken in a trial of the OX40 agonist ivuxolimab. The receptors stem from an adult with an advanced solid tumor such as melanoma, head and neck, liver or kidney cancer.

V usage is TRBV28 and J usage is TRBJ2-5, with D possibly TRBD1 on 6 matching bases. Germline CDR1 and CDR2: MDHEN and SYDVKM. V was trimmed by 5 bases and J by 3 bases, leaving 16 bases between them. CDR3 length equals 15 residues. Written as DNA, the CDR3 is TGTGCCAGCAGTCCCTCCCGGACAGAGAAAGAGACCCAGTACTTC. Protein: CASSPSRTEKETQYF.

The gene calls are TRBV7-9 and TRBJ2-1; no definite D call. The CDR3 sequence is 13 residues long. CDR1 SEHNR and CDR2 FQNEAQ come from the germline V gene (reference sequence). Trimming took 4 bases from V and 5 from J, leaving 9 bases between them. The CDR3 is CASSSQNNNEQFF. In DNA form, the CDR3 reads TGTGCCAGCAGCTCCCAGAACAACAATGAGCAGTTCTTC.

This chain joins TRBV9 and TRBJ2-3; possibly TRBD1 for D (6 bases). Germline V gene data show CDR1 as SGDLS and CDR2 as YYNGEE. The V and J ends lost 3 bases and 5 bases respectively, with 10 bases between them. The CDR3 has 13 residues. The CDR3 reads CASSEQGEDTQYF. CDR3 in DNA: TGTGCCAGCAGCGAACAGGGAGAAGATACGCAGTATTTT.

The CDR3 loop is CASSYLADSSYGYTF. The DNA for the CDR3 is TGTGCCAGCAGTTACCTCGCTGACAGTTCATATGGCTACACCTTC. The chain carries TRBV6-5 and TRBJ1-2; D is possibly TRBD1 (5 bases). Per the germline V gene, CDR1 is MNHEY and CDR2 is SVGAGI. The CDR3 extends over 15 amino acids. V dropped 2 bases and J dropped 5 bases, with 15 bases sitting between them.